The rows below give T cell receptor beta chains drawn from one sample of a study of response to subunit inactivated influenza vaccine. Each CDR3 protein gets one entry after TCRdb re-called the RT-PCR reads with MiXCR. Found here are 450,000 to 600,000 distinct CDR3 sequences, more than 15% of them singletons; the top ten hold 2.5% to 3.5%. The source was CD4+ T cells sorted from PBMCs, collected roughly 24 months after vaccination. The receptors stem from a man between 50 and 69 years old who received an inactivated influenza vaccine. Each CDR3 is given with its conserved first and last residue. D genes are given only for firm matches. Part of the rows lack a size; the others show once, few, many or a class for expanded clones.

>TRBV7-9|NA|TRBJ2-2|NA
CASSFGILAGELFF
TGTGCCAGCAGCTTTGGCATATTAGCCGGGGAGCTGTTTTTT
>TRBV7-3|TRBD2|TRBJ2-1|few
CASSITSGSHHEQFF
TGTGCCAGCAGCATAACTAGCGGGAGTCACCATGAGCAGTTCTTC
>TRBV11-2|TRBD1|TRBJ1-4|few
CASSLDRRGRREKLFF
TGTGCCAGCAGCTTAGATCGTAGGGGGCGTCGAGAAAAACTGTTTTTT
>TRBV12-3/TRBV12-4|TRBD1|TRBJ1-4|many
CASSRTGTGFEKLFF
TGTGCCAGCAGTAGAACCGGGACAGGGTTTGAAAAACTGTTTTTT
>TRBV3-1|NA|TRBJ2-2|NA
CASSQVGRRMFF
TGTGCCAGCAGCCAAGTCGGACGACGGATGTTTTTT
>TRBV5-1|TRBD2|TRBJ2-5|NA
CASTGLAGGKETQYF
TGCGCCAGTACCGGACTAGCGGGAGGGAAAGAGACCCAGTACTTC
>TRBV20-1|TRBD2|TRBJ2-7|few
CSAGGQRGVYEQYF
TGCAGTGCGGGAGGCCAGCGGGGGGTTTACGAGCAGTACTTC
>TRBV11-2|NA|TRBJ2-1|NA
CASSPGSGNEQFF
TGTGCCAGCAGCCCCGGGTCGGGTAATGAGCAGTTCTTC
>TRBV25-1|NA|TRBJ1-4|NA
CASRDTGATNEKLFF
TGTGCCAGCAGGGATACAGGCGCAACTAATGAAAAACTGTTTTTT
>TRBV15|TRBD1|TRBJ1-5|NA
CATRRPGTGDQPQHF
TGTGCCACCAGGCGACCCGGGACAGGCGATCAGCCCCAGCATTTT
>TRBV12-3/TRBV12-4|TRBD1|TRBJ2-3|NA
CASTDPGTGPLTDTQYF
TGTGCCAGCACCGACCCTGGGACAGGGCCCCTGACAGATACGCAGTATTTT
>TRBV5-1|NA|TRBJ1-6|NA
CASSWDNRESSPLHF
TGCGCCAGCAGCTGGGACAACCGGGAAAGTTCACCCCTCCACTTT
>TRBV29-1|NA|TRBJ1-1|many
CSVGQLNTEAFF
TGCAGCGTAGGACAGCTGAACACTGAAGCTTTCTTT
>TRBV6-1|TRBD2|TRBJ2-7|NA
CASNVRGTSDFEQYF
TGTGCCAGCAATGTCCGCGGGACTAGCGACTTCGAGCAGTACTTC
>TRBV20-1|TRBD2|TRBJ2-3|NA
CSAIAGILGRDTQYF
TGCAGTGCTATAGCGGGGATACTAGGTCGTGATACGCAGTATTTT
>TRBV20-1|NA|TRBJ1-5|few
CSARPGGAGQPQHF
TGCAGTGCTAGACCGGGGGGCGCCGGACAGCCCCAGCATTTT
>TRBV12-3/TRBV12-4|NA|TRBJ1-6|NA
CASTPGGVSPLHF
TGTGCCAGCACCCCCGGGGGGGTTTCACCCCTCCACTTT
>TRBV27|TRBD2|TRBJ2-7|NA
CASSLRGGSHEQYF
TGTGCCAGCAGTTTACGGGGCGGGAGCCACGAGCAGTACTTC
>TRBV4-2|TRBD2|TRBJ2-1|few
CASSQDLAGVSYNEQFF
TGTGCCAGCAGCCAAGATCTAGCGGGGGTCTCCTACAATGAGCAGTTCTTC
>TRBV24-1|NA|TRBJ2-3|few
CATSDSLDTQYF
TGTGCCACCAGTGATTCGCTCGATACGCAGTATTTT
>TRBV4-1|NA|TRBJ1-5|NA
CASSQDKVQPQHF
TGCGCCAGCAGCCAAGATAAGGTTCAGCCCCAGCATTTT
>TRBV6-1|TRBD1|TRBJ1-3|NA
CASSEQGAPGNTIYF
TGTGCCAGCAGTGAACAGGGGGCCCCGGGAAACACCATATATTTT
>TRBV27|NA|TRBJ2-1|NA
CASSLLGYEQFF
TGTGCCAGCAGTTTACTAGGCTATGAGCAGTTCTTC
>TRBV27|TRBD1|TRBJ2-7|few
CASTDRGGREQYF
TGTGCCAGCACCGACAGGGGGGGCCGCGAGCAGTACTTC
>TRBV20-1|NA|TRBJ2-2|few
CSATFGRGNTGELFF
TGCAGTGCTACGTTTGGGCGGGGAAACACCGGGGAGCTGTTTTTT
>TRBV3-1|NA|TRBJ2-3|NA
CASSQVTTGGTDTQYF
TGTGCCAGCAGCCAAGTGACGACGGGGGGCACAGATACGCAGTATTTT
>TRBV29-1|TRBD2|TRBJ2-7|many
CSVGGAGREQYF
TGCAGCGTTGGTGGAGCGGGGCGTGAGCAGTACTTC
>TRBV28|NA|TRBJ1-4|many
CASSHGRNPNEKLFF
TGTGCCAGCAGTCACGGACGGAATCCTAATGAAAAACTGTTTTTT
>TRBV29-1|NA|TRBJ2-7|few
CSVQHGSGGAYEQYF
TGCAGCGTTCAGCACGGGTCCGGCGGAGCCTACGAGCAGTACTTC
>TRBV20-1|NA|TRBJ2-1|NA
CSARVYNRRNEQFF
TGCAGTGCTAGGGTATACAACAGGAGGAATGAGCAGTTCTTC
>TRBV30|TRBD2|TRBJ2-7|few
CASQKRGDGNEQYF
TGTGCCTCGCAAAAACGGGGGGATGGAAACGAGCAGTACTTC
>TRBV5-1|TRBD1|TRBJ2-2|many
CASSLVGTGEGGELFF
TGCGCCAGCAGCTTGGTCGGGACAGGGGAAGGCGGGGAGCTGTTTTTT
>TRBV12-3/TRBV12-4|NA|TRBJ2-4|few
CATRRENIQYF
TGTGCCACCCGACGGGAGAACATTCAGTACTTC